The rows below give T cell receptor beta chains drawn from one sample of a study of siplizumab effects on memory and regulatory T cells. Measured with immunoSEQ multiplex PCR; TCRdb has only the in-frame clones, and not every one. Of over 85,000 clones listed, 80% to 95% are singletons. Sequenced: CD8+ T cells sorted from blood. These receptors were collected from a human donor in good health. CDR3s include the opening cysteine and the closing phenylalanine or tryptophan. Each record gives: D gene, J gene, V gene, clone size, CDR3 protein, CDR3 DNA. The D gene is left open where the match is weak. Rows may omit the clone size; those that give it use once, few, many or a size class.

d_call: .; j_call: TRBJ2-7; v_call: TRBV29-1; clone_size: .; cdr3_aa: CSVELGYEQYF; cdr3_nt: TGCAGCGTTGAATTGGGGTACGAGCAGTACTTC
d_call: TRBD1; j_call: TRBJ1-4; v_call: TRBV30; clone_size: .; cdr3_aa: CAWSVLGTGWDEKLFF; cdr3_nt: TGTGCCTGGAGTGTACTCGGGACAGGGTGGGATGAAAAACTGTTTTTT
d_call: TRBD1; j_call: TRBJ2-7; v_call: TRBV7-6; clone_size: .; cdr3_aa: CASSPGGQGYEQYF; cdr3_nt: TGTGCCAGCAGTCCCGGGGGACAGGGCTACGAGCAGTACTTC
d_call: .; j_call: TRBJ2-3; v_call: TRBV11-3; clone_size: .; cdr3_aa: CASSLITDTQYF; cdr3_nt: TGTGCCAGCAGCCTCATAACAGATACGCAGTATTTT
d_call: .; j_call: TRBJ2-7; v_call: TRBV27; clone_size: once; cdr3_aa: CASSSELRVHAYEQYF; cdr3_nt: TGTGCCAGCAGTTCGGAGTTAAGGGTTCACGCCTACGAGCAGTACTTC
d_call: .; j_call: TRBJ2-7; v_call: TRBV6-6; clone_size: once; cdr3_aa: CASSYNLGADNEQYF; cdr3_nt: TGTGCCAGCAGTTACAATCTGGGGGCGGACAACGAGCAGTACTTC
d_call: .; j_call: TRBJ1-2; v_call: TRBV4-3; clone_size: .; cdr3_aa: CASSQEGAGRTHGYTF; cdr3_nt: TGCGCCAGCAGCCAAGAGGGGGCAGGGCGGACCCATGGCTACACCTTC
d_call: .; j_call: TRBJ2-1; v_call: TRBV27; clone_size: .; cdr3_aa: CASSRLGIRTGDNEQFF; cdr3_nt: TGTGCCAGCAGCCGGTTGGGTATCCGGACTGGGGACAATGAGCAGTTCTTC
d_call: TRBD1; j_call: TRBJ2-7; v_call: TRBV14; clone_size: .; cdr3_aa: CASSGQGYLEQYF; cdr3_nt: TGTGCCAGCAGCGGACAGGGCTATCTTGAGCAGTACTTC
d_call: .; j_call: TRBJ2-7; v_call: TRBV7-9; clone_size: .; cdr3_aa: CASSLGTEYEQYF; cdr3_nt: TGTGCCAGCAGCTTAGGCACAGAGTACGAGCAGTACTTC
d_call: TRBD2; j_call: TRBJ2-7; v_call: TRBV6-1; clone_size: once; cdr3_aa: CASSEDWAGGLTYEQYF; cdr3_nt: TGTGCCAGCAGTGAAGATTGGGCGGGGGGATTGACCTACGAGCAGTACTTC
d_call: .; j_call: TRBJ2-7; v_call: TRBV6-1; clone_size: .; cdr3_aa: CATGQAYEQYF; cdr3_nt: TGTGCCACCGGCCAGGCCTACGAGCAGTACTTC
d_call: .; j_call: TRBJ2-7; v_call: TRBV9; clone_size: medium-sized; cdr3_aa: CASSVSGTVFGEQYF; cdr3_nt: TGTGCCAGCAGCGTCTCCGGGACGGTTTTTGGCGAGCAGTACTTC
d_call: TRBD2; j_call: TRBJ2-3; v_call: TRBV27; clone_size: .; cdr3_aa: CASSLPGLAGADTQYF; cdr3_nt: TGTGCCAGCAGTCTCCCGGGACTAGCGGGGGCAGATACGCAGTATTTT
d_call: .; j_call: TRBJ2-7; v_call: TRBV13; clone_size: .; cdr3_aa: CASSSASGKSSYEQYF; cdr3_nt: TGTGCCAGCAGCTCGGCCTCCGGGAAGAGCTCCTACGAGCAGTACTTC
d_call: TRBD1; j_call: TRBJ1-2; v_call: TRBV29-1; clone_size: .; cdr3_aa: CSVEGDRVGYTF; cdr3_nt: TGCAGCGTTGAGGGGGACAGGGTCGGCTACACCTTC
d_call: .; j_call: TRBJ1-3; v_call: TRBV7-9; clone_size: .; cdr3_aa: CASSGSPASGNTIYF; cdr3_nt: TGTGCCAGCAGCGGTAGTCCCGCCAGTGGAAACACCATATATTTT
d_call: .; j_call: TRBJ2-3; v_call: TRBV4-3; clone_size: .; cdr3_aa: CASSQDREADTQYF; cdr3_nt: TGCGCCAGCAGCCAAGATAGGGAGGCAGATACGCAGTATTTT
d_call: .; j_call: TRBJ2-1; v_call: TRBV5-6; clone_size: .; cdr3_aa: CASSLEGTGEQFF; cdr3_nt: TGTGCCAGCAGCTTGGAGGGTACGGGAGAGCAGTTCTTC
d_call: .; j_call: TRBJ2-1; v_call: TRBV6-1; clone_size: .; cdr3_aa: CASSLKAGYNEQFF; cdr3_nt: TGTGCCAGCAGCCTAAAGGCGGGTTACAATGAGCAGTTCTTC
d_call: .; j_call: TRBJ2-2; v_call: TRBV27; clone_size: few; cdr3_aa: CASSFLPYGELFF; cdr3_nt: TGTGCCAGCAGTTTCCTTCCATACGGGGAGCTGTTTTTT
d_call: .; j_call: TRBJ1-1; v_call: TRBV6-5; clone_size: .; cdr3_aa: CASRLTENTEAFF; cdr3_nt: TGTGCCAGCAGGCTGACAGAGAACACTGAAGCTTTCTTT
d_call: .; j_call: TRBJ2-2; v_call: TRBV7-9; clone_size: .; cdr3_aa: CASSLVSGNTGELFF; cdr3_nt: TGTGCCAGCAGCTTAGTATCAGGGAACACCGGGGAGCTGTTTTTT
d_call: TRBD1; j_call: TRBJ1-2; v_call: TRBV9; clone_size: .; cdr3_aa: CASSVEPQGAQGYTF; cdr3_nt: TGTGCCAGCAGCGTAGAACCCCAGGGGGCTCAGGGCTACACCTTC
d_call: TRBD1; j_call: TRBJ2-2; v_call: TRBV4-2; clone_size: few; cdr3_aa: CASSQTGGTGELFF; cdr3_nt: TGTGCCAGCAGCCAGACAGGGGGGACCGGGGAGCTGTTTTTT
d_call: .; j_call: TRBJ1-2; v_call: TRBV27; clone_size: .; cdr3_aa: CASSLSGRANYGYTF; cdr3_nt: TGTGCCAGCAGTTTGTCCGGACGGGCTAACTATGGCTACACCTTC
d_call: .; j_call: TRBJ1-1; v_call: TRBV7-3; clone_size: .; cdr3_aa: CASSNSDPGTEAFF; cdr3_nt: TGTGCCAGCAGCAACTCAGACCCGGGCACTGAAGCTTTCTTT
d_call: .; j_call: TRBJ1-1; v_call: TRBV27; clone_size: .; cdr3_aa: CASSLSMVGNTEAFF; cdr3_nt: TGTGCCAGCAGTTTATCGATGGTAGGGAACACTGAAGCTTTCTTT
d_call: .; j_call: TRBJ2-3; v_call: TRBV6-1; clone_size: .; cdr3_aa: CASNQGWIADTQYF; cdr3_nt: TGTGCCAGCAACCAGGGTTGGATCGCAGATACGCAGTATTTT
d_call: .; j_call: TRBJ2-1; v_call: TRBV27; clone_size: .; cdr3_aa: CASSLGSSAVEQFF; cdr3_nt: TGTGCCAGCAGTTTAGGGTCTAGCGCGGTTGAGCAGTTCTTC
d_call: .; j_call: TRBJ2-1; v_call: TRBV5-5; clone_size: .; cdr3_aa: CASSLDPGAYNEQFF; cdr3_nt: TGTGCCAGCAGCTTGGACCCGGGGGCCTACAATGAGCAGTTCTTC
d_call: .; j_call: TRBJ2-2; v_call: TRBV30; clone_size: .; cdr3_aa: CAWSVSGPGELFF; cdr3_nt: TGTGCCTGGAGTGTATCAGGCCCCGGGGAGCTGTTTTTT
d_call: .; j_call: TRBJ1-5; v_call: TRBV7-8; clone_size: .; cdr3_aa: CASSPHRTKRGQPQHF; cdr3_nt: TGTGCCAGCAGCCCGCACAGGACAAAGCGCGGTCAGCCCCAGCATTTT
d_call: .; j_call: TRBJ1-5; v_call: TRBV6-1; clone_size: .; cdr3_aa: CASSEFGTNSNQPQHF; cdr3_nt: TGTGCCAGCAGTGAATTCGGGACAAATAGCAATCAGCCCCAGCATTTT
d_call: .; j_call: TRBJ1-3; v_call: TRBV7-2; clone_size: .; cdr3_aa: CASSLGQGENTIYF; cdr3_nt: TGTGCCAGCAGCTTAGGGCAGGGTGAAAACACCATATATTTT
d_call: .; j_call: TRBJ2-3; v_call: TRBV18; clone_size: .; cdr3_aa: CASSTDEGRADTQYF; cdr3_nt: TGTGCCAGCTCAACGGACGAGGGTCGGGCAGATACGCAGTATTTT
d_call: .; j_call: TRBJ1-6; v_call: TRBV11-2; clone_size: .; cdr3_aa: CASSLGRGSPLHF; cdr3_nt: TGTGCCAGCAGCTTAGGCCGAGGTTCACCCCTCCACTTT
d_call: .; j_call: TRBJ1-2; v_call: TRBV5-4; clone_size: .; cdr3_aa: CASSLGGDYGYTF; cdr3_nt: TGTGCCAGCAGCTTGGGGGGTGACTATGGCTACACCTTC
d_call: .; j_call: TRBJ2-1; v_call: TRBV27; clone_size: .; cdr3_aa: CASRGETYHNEQFF; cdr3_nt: TGTGCCAGCAGGGGGGAGACATACCACAATGAGCAGTTCTTC
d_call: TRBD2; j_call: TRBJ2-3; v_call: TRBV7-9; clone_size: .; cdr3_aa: CASNVLAAFTDTQYF; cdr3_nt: TGTGCCAGCAATGTCCTAGCGGCTTTCACAGATACGCAGTATTTT
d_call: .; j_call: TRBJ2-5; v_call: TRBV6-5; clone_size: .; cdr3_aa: CASSYPDGPQYF; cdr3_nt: TGTGCCAGCAGTTACCCAGACGGCCCCCAGTACTTC